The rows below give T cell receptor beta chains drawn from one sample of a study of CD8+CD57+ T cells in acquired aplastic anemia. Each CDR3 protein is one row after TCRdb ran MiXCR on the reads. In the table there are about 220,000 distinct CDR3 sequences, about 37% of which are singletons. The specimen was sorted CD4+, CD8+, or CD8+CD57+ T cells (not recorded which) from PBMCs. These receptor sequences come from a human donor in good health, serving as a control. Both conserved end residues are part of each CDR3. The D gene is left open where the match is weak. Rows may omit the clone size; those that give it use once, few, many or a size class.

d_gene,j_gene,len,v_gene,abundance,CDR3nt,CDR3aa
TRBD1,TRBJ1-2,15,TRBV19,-,TGTGCCAGTAGTCCCGACGGACAGGGGGCGCGGGGCTACACCTTC,CASSPDGQGARGYTF
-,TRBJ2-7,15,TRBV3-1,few,TGTGCCAGCAGCCTTTCGGTGGGGGTAACCTACGAGCAGTACTTC,CASSLSVGVTYEQYF
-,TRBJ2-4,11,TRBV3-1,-,TGTGCCAGCAGCGTAGAAAACATTCAGTACTTC,CASSVENIQYF
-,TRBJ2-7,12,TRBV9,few,TGTGCCAGCAGCGGAGGAGGGGACAAGCAGTACTTC,CASSGGGDKQYF
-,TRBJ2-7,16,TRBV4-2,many,TGTGCCAGCAGCCAAGATTACGGGATTTATACCTACGAGCAGTACTTC,CASSQDYGIYTYEQYF
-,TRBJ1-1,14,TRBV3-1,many,TGTGCCAGCAGCCAAGAGGCAGCGAACACTGAAGCTTTCTTT,CASSQEAANTEAFF
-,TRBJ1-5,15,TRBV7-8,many,TGTGCCAGCAGTCCGACCAGGGATATAGGTCAGCCCCAGCATTTT,CASSPTRDIGQPQHF
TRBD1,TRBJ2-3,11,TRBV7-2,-,TGTGCCAGCAGCCTGGGACAGGGGCAGTATTTT,CASSLGQGQYF
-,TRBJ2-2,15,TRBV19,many,TGTGCCAGTAGTATAACACACACGAACACCGGGGAGCTGTTTTTT,CASSITHTNTGELFF
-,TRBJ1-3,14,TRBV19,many,TGTGCCAGTAGTCTTAGTTGGACTGGAAACACCATATATTTT,CASSLSWTGNTIYF
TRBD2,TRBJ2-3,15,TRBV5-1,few,TGCGCCAGCAGCTTGGCCGGGGGGGGTCCCGATACGCAGTATTTT,CASSLAGGGPDTQYF
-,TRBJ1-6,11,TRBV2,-,TGTGCCAGCAGTGACGGGACACCCCTCCACTTT,CASSDGTPLHF
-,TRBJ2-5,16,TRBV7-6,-,TGTGCCAGCAGCTTAACAGGAGTTGGGAACCAAGAGACCCAGTACTTC,CASSLTGVGNQETQYF
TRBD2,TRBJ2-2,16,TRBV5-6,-,TGTGCCAGCAGCCGTAAGCGGGGGCCTTACACCGGGGAGCTGTTTTTT,CASSRKRGPYTGELFF
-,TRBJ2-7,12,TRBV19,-,TGTGCCAGTTCGGACAGAACCTACGAGCAGTACTTC,CASSDRTYEQYF
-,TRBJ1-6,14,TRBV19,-,TGTGCCAGTAGCGGAGACGGGTATAATTCACCCCTCCACTTT,CASSGDGYNSPLHF
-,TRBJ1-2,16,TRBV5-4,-,TGTGCCAGCAGCTCCCCAATTCGCGGGGGAGGCTATGGCTACACCTTC,CASSSPIRGGGYGYTF
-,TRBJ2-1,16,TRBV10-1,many,TGCGCCAGCAGTGAAAGGAGGTCAACACTCCACAATGAGCAGTTCTTC,CASSERRSTLHNEQFF
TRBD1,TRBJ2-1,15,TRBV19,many,TGTGCCAGTAGTAGCGGGACAGGGGGTTATAATGAGCAGTTCTTC,CASSSGTGGYNEQFF
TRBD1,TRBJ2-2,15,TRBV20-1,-,TGCAGTGCTAGGAGGACAGGGGGCAACACCGGGGAGCTGTTTTTT,CSARRTGGNTGELFF
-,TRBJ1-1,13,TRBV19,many,TGTGCCAGTAGTATCTTGACGAACACTGAAGCTTTCTTT,CASSILTNTEAFF
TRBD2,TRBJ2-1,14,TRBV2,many,TGTGCCAGCATGACTAGCGGGACTCTACAGAAGCAGTTCTTC,CASMTSGTLQKQFF
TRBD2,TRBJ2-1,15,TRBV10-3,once,TGTGCCATCAGATCCAGCGGGAGGGAGAACCATGAGCAGTTCTTC,CAIRSSGRENHEQFF
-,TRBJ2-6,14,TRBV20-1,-,TGCAGTGCTAGAGACTACTCTGGGGCCAACGTCCTGACTTTC,CSARDYSGANVLTF
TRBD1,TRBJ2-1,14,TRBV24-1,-,TGTGCCACCAGTGGGACCGGGACAGGGTATGAGCAGTTCTTC,CATSGTGTGYEQFF
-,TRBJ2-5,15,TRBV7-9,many,TGTGCCAGCAGCGCGAGGGGCAACTTTCAAGAGACCCAGTACTTC,CASSARGNFQETQYF
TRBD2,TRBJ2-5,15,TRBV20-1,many,TGCAGTGCTAGACCACGGACTAGCGGGAAAGAGACCCAGTACTTC,CSARPRTSGKETQYF
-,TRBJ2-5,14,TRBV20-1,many,TGCAGTGCTCCCCAGACAGGAGTAAAAGAGACCCAGTACTTC,CSAPQTGVKETQYF
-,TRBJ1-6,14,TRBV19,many,TGTGCCAGTAGCCCGGGGCGAGTCAATTCACCCCTCCACTTT,CASSPGRVNSPLHF
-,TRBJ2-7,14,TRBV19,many,TGTGCCAGTAGTACCAGGGCTGGGCAAGCGGAGCAGTACTTC,CASSTRAGQAEQYF
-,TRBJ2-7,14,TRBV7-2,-,TGTGCCAGCAGCTGGGGCAGGGACACCTACGAGCAGTACTTC,CASSWGRDTYEQYF
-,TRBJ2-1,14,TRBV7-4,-,TGTGCCAGCAGCCCTTTAAGGACAACTACCCCCGAGGTCTTC,CASSPLRTTTPEVF
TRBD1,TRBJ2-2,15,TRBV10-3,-,TGTGCCAGCAGTGGGCAGGGGGCAAACACCGGGGAGCTGTTTTTT,CASSGQGANTGELFF
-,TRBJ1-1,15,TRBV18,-,TGTGCCAGCTCACCGGGGGTAGGGAGGGGAACTGAAGCTTTCTTT,CASSPGVGRGTEAFF
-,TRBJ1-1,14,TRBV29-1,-,TGCAGCGTAGTAAGGTGGGGGGCGGCGACTGAAGCTTTCTTT,CSVVRWGAATEAFF
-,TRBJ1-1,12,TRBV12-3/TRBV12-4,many,TGTGCCAGCAGTTCCCTTGCGGCTGAAGCTTTCTTT,CASSSLAAEAFF
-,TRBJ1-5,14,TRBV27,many,TGTGCCAGCATAGATCATGGTAGCAATCAGCCCCAGCATTTT,CASIDHGSNQPQHF
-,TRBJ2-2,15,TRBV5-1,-,TGCGCCAGCAGTCTAGTGACAGGAAGCACCGGGGAGCTGTTTTTT,CASSLVTGSTGELFF
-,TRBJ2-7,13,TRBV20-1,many,TGCAGTGCTCGGGAGGGGGCAACCTACGAGCAGTACTTC,CSAREGATYEQYF
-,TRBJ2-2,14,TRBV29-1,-,TGCAGCGCCAGCAGCCTTCAGGGGACCGGGGAGCTGTTTTTT,CSASSLQGTGELFF
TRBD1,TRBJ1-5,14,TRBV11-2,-,TGTGCCAGCGGCCGCGGACAGGGAGTAGGGCCCCAGCATTTT,CASGRGQGVGPQHF
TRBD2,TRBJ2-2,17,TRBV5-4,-,TGTGCCAGCAGCTGGGGACTAGCGGGCACGGCGGCCGGGGAGCTGTTTTTT,CASSWGLAGTAAGELFF
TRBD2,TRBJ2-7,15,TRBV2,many,TGTGCCAGCAGTGTGACTAGCGGGGCGTTGGACGAGCAGTACTTC,CASSVTSGALDEQYF
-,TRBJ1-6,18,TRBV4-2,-,TGTGCCAGCAGCCCCTACCCAGGGACCACGATGACTAATCCACCCCTCCACTTT,CASSPYPGTTMTNPPLHF
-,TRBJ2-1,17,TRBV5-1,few,TGCGCCAGCAGCTTGGGAGGGGGCGGGAACTCCTACAATGAGCAGTTCTTC,CASSLGGGGNSYNEQFF
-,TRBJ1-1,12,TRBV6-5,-,TGTGCCAGCAGCAAAAGGGAGACTGAAGCTTTCTTT,CASSKRETEAFF
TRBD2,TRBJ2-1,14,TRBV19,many,TGTGCCAGTCGAAGCGGGGGGTCTTACAATGAGCAGTTCTTC,CASRSGGSYNEQFF
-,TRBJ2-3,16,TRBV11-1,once,TGTGCCAGCAGCCCCGGTCGGGGCGGGGGCACAGATACGCAGTATTTT,CASSPGRGGGTDTQYF
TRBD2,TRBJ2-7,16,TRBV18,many,TGTGCCAGCTCACCCGTGACTAGCGGGAGCTCCTACGAGCAGTACTTC,CASSPVTSGSSYEQYF
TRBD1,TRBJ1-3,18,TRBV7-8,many,TGTGCCAGCAGCTTAGTAGGGACAGGCTTGTCTTTCGGAAACACCATATATTTT,CASSLVGTGLSFGNTIYF
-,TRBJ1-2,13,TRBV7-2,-,TGCGCCAGCAGCTTGAACCAGAACTATGGCTACACCTTC,CASSLNQNYGYTF